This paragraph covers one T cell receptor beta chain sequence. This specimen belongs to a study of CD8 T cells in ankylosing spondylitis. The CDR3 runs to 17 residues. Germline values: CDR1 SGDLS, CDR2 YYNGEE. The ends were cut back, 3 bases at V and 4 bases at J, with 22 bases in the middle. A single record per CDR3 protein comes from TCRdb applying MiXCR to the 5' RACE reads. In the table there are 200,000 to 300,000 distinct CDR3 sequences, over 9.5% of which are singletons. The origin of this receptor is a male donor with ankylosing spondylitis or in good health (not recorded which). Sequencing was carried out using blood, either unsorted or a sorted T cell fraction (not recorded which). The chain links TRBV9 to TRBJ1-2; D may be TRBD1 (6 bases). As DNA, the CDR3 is TGTGCCAGCAGCGAGCGGGACTCATCGTGGGGGCTCTATGGCTACACCTTC. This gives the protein CASSERDSSWGLYGYTF.